This TCR beta chain emerged from a study of blood T cell repertoires in COVID-19. Background on the study: Samples came from the United States, Italy and Spain, spanning acute and convalescent COVID-19. Nucleic acid was either cDNA or gDNA, and it came from T cells, B-cell-depleted T cells, or PBMCs.

How the authors handled the data: Estimates of nucleated cell counts were drawn from the amplification of reference gene primers. Measured with immunoSEQ multiplex PCR; TCRdb has only the in-frame clones, and not every one. D and trimming were read from the DNA, whereas the V and J calls and clone size are those reported in that table. The sample consists of 470,000 or so clones, over 75% of them appearing once. This CDR3 is built from 14 residues. V gave up 5 bases and J gave up 0 bases, with 11 bases separating them. The germline CDR1 and CDR2 sequences are SGHTA and FQGTGA. This receptor was identified in a human donor in a cohort sampled during active COVID-19. Sequencing was carried out using peripheral blood. The V call is TRBV7-3, the J call TRBJ2-7; D is perhaps TRBD2 (6 bases). The CDR3 nucleotides are TGTGCCAGCAGCCTCCAGCGGGTCTCCTACGAGCAGTACTTC. Translating gives CASSLQRVSYEQYF.